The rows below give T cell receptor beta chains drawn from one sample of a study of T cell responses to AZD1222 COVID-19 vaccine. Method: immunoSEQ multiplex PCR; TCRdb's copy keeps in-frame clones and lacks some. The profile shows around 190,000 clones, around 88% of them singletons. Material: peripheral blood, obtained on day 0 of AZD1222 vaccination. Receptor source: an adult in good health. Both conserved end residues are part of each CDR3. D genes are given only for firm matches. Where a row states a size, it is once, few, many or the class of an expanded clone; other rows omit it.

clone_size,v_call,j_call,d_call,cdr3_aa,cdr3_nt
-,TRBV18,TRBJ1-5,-,CASSQDRKPNQPQHF,TGTGCCAGCTCTCAGGACAGAAAGCCCAATCAGCCCCAGCATTTT
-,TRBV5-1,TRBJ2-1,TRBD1,CASSLGDRVYNEQFF,TGCGCCAGCAGCTTGGGGGACAGGGTTTACAATGAGCAGTTCTTC
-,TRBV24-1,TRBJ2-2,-,CATSGELGAGELFF,TGTGCCACCAGTGGCGAGTTGGGGGCCGGGGAGCTGTTTTTT
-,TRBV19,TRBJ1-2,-,CASSIGGVLKYGYTF,TGTGCCAGTAGTATAGGGGGAGTCCTCAAGTATGGCTACACCTTC
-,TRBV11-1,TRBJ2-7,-,CASSLRFSSEQYF,TGTGCCAGCAGCTTAAGGTTTTCGTCGGAGCAGTACTTC
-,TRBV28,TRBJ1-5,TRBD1,CASSTLLQMDRVKEKPQHF,TGTGCCAGCAGCACCCTCCTCCAGATGGACAGGGTTAAGGAAAAGCCCCAGCATTTT
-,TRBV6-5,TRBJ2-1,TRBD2,CASRLGTSGGGEQFF,TGTGCCAGCAGACTCGGGACTAGCGGAGGCGGTGAGCAGTTCTTC
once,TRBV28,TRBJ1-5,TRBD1,CASSPRTGRFQPQHF,TGTGCCAGCAGCCCTAGGACAGGAAGGTTTCAGCCCCAGCATTTT
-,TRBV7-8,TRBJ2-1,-,CASSRPGVDEQFF,TGTGCCAGCAGCAGACCAGGGGTGGATGAGCAGTTCTTC
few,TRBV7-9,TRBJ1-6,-,CASSLGQEYSPLHF,TGTGCCAGCAGCTTAGGACAGGAATATTCACCCCTCCACTTT
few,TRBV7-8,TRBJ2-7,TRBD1,CASSLLTGGFHEQYF,TGTGCCAGCAGCTTACTGACAGGGGGCTTCCACGAGCAGTACTTC
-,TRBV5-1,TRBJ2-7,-,CASRGRSSYEQYF,TGCGCCAGCAGGGGGAGGAGCTCCTACGAGCAGTACTTC
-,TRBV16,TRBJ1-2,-,CASSPPGAGLDGYTF,TGTGCCAGCAGCCCTCCGGGGGCAGGGTTGGATGGCTACACCTTC
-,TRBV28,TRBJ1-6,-,CASSLLTGNNSPLHF,TGTGCCAGCAGTTTATTGACAGGAAATAATTCACCCCTCCACTTT
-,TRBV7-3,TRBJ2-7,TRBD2,CASSPWGGSEQYF,TGTGCCAGCAGCCCCTGGGGAGGGAGCGAGCAGTACTTC
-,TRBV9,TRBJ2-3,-,CASSATKFPTDTQYF,TGTGCCAGCAGCGCTACGAAATTCCCCACAGATACGCAGTATTTT
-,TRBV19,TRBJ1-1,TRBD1,CASSTDRGTEAFF,TGTGCCAGTAGTACGGACAGGGGCACTGAAGCTTTCTTT
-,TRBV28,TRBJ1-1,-,CVTDTNTEAFF,TGTGTGACGGACACGAACACTGAAGCTTTCTTT
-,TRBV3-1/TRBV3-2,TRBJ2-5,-,CASSQVAGRETQYF,TGTGCCAGCAGCCAGGTGGCAGGGAGGGAGACCCAGTACTTC
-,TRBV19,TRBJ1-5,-,CASSIGERNQPQHF,TGTGCCAGTAGTATAGGAGAACGCAATCAGCCCCAGCATTTT
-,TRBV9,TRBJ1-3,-,CASSVATGGQYTIYF,TGTGCCAGCAGCGTAGCTACAGGAGGACAATACACCATATATTTT
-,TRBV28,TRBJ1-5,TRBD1,CASSLNFGTGVNQPQHF,TGTGCCAGCAGTTTAAATTTTGGGACAGGGGTTAATCAGCCCCAGCATTTT
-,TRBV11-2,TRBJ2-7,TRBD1,CASRSLDRTYEQYF,TGTGCCAGCAGGTCCTTGGACAGGACCTACGAGCAGTACTTC
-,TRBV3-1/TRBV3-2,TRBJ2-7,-,CASSQRANYEQYF,TGTGCCAGCAGCCAAAGAGCTAACTACGAGCAGTACTTC
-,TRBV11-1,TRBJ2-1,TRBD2,CASSLEAGAYNEQFF,TGTGCCAGCAGCTTAGAAGCGGGGGCCTACAATGAGCAGTTCTTC
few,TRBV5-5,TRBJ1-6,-,CASSLDPSYNSPLHF,TGTGCCAGCAGCTTGGATCCCAGTTATAATTCACCCCTCCACTTT
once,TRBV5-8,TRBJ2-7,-,CASSYQAGGSYEQYF,TGTGCCAGCAGCTACCAGGCGGGCGGTTCCTACGAGCAGTACTTC
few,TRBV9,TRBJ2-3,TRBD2,CASSGGGAFTDTQYF,TGTGCCAGCAGCGGCGGGGGGGCCTTCACAGATACGCAGTATTTT
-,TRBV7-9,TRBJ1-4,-,CASTVGGTNEKLFF,TGTGCCAGCACCGTCGGGGGGACTAATGAAAAACTGTTTTTT
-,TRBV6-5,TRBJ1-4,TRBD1,CATMVFTGQMSKLFF,TGTGCCACAATGGTGTTCACGGGACAGATGAGCAAACTGTTTTTT
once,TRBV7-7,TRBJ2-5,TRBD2,CASSPMAGGPRETQYF,TGTGCTAGCAGCCCAATGGCGGGAGGGCCGCGAGAGACCCAGTACTTC
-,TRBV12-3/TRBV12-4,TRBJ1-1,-,CASKPRGTEAFF,TGTGCCAGCAAGCCTCGGGGCACTGAAGCTTTCTTT